The text below deals with one T cell receptor (beta chain). The data stem from a study of blood T cell repertoires in COVID-19. Original analysis: Estimation of nucleated cell counts relied on the amplification of reference gene primers. TCRdb's copy holds only in-frame clones and misses some; the assay was immunoSEQ multiplex PCR. V and J calls and clone size are those listed in that table; D and trimming were worked out from the DNA. The sample records 130,000 or so clones, roughly 89% being singletons. Recruited during active infection, patients (from Seattle) were subsequently followed longitudinally. The sample consisted of peripheral blood. The clonotype comes from a man aged 55-75 years with COVID-19, enrolled during active disease.

The CDR3 protein is CASSYGPNTGELFF. CDR3 coding DNA: TGTGCCAGCAGTTACGGGCCGAACACCGGGGAGCTGTTTTTT. This chain joins TRBV6-6 and TRBJ2-2; D is ambiguous. CDR3 length: 14 residues. CDR1 and CDR2 (germline): MNHNY, SVGAGI (reference sequence). Trimming removed 2 bases at V and 0 bases at J, with 4 bases between.